This T cell receptor (beta chain) emerged from a study of blood T cell repertoires in COVID-19. As to this clone: Within the sample, other DNA sequences also encode this same CDR3.

The assay was immunoSEQ multiplex PCR, and TCRdb's table has in-frame clones only and misses some. The sample records about 140,000 clones, roughly 81% being singletons. The CDR3 sequence is 13 residues long. Germline-derived CDR1 and CDR2 are SGHTA and FQGNSA. V was shortened by 5 bases and J by 4 bases, with 11 bases between the two germline ends. The sequencing input was PBMCs or T cells enriched from blood (not recorded which). The receptor was isolated from a woman between 45 and 60 years old with acute COVID-19. The chain joins TRBV7-2 to TRBJ1-2; a possible D gene is TRBD1 (6 bases). CDR3 bases: TGTGCCAGCAGCCCCACAGGGATCTATGGCTACACCTTC. Its protein product is CASSPTGIYGYTF.